Presented here are 14 T cell receptor beta chains from one specimen sequenced in a study of regulatory T cells in long-lasting Graves disease. TCR beta libraries were built with iRepertoire HTBI primers and Arm-PCR of CDR3 regions. Each CDR3 protein gets one entry after TCRdb re-called the multiplex PCR reads with MiXCR. In the table there are about 540,000 distinct CDR3 sequences, about 14% of which are singletons. This sample's time point: newly diagnosed GD, antithyroid drugs for less than 3 months. RNA extracted from PBMCs served as the sequencing template. These sequences were also reported in another study, on T cells in Graves' hyperthyroidism and ophthalmopathy.

This material consisted of peripheral blood mononuclear cells (PBMCs), taken at new diagnosis, from a patient treated with antithyroid drugs. The source of these receptors is a man aged 25 to 40 with Graves disease.

This clonotype was picked up many times. V usage is TRBV27 and J usage is TRBJ1-3; D remains ambiguous. The V end was cut by 6 bases, the J end by 4 bases, with 13 bases between. This CDR3 contains 14 residues. Germline assignment: CDR1 MNHEY and CDR2 SMNVEV (reference sequence). CDR3 in amino acids: CASSLAREGNTIYF. DNA for the CDR3: TGTGCCAGCAGCCTTGCGAGGGAAGGAAACACCATATATTTT.

The sample holds a few counts of this clonotype. This chain uses TRBV5-1 with TRBJ1-1; maybe TRBD1 (6 bases). The ends were cut back, 0 bases at V and 5 bases at J, with 11 bases in the middle. Germline CDR1 SGHRS, CDR2 YFSETQ. The CDR3 length is 14 residues. CDR3 nucleotides: TGCGCCAGCAGCTTGGCAGGGGAGGCAACTGAAGCTTTCTTT. It yields the protein CASSLAGEATEAFF.

This clonotype was observed at least ten times. The gene calls are TRBV6-2 or TRBV6-3 and TRBJ2-5; D uncertain. This CDR3 has 15 amino acids. Germline-derived CDR1 and CDR2 are MNHEY and SVGEGT. V lost 5 bases to trimming and J lost 1 base, with 14 bases between them. CDR3 sequence: CASSLPGRRQETQYF. The CDR3 DNA reads TGTGCCAGCAGTCTACCTGGCAGGCGCCAAGAGACCCAGTACTTC.

This clonotype was recorded a few times. Because the CDR3 is missing its conserved closing phenylalanine or tryptophan, this is likely a read error. The chain links TRBV6-1 to TRBJ1-6; 8 nucleotides line up with TRBD1. Germline V gives CDR1 MNHNS, CDR2 SASEGT. CDR3 length equals 15 residues. The V and J ends lost 6 bases and 2 bases, in that order; junction bases with no gene match: 3. The CDR3 DNA follows: TGTGCCAGCAGACTGGACAGGGCCTATAATTCACCCCTCCACTCT. Translated, it gives CASRLDRAYNSPLHS.

This clonotype was seen a few times. This chain links TRBV25-1 with TRBJ2-7, with 8 bases matching TRBD2. Per germline, CDR1 MGHDK and CDR2 SYGVNS. With V trimmed by 7 bases and J by 3 bases, 8 bases remained unmatched. This CDR3 contains 14 residues. CDR3 in DNA: TGTGCCAGCACCACGGGGGGGTCATACTACGAGCAGTACTTC. This sequence encodes CASTTGGSYYEQYF.

This clonotype turned up a few times. A junction boundary mismatches the germline segment, possibly from a read error. The chain joins TRBV6-4 to TRBJ2-3, with TRBD1 identical over 9 bases. Germline CDR1 and CDR2: MRHNA and SNTAGT. The CDR3 consists of 14 residues. CDR3 sequence reads: CAGSDGTGSDTQYF. The CDR3 DNA sequence: TGTGCCGGCAGTGACGGGACAGGGTCAGATACGCAGTATTTT.

This clonotype has ten or more counts. V gene TRBV7-9 combines with J gene TRBJ1-1, with D tentatively TRBD1 (6 bases). The length of the CDR3 is 13 residues. V lost 11 bases to trimming and J lost 12 bases, with 25 bases between them. Germline CDR1 SEHNR, CDR2 FQNEAQ (reference sequence). In nucleotides, the CDR3 is TGTGCCGTATCACTATGGGACACTGAAGCACCTTTCTTT. This encodes CAVSLWDTEAPFF. The complete variable domain, with remaining parts taken from reference TRBV7-9 and TRBJ1-1, reads DTGVSQNPRHKITKRGQNVTFRCDPISEHNRLYWYRQTLGQGPEFLTYFQNEAQLEKSRLLSDRFSAERPKGSFSTLEIQRTEQGDSAMYLCAVSLWDTEAPFFGQGTRLTVV.

This clonotype was counted at least ten times. CDR3 coding DNA: TGTGCCAGCAGTTACGCCGGATTCTCTGGAAACACCATATATTTT. This gives the protein CASSYAGFSGNTIYF. The rearrangement uses TRBV12-3 or TRBV12-4 and TRBJ1-3; D uncertain. The CDR3 contains 15 residues. V was cut by 4 bases and J by 0 bases, with 10 bases left in between.

This clonotype was observed many times. The gene calls are TRBV24-1 and TRBJ2-1, with TRBD2 matching 10 bases. This CDR3 comprises 15 residues. Trimming took 4 bases from V and 8 from J; bases not matched to a gene: 7. In germline, CDR1 is KGHDR, CDR2 SFDVKD. CDR3 DNA: TGTGCCACCAGTGACTCTAGCGGGAGTATCTATGAGCAGTTCTTC. Translated, it gives CATSDSSGSIYEQFF.

At least ten counts were recorded for this clonotype. The rearrangement joins TRBV20-1 to TRBJ1-2, with 7 bases aligning to TRBD1. This CDR3 region has 14 residues. V shed 6 bases, J shed 3 bases, and the junction held 10 bases outside the gene matches. Germline V gene data show CDR1 as DFQATT and CDR2 as SNEGSKA (reference sequence). CDR3 sequence reads: CSADGDSRYYGYTF. The CDR3 bases are TGCAGTGCCGACGGGGACAGTCGGTACTATGGCTACACCTTC.

This clonotype was found many times. The gene calls are TRBV6-5 and TRBJ2-5; the match to TRBD1 covers 10 bases. Germline loops: CDR1 MNHEY, CDR2 SVGAGI. This CDR3 has 15 amino acids. The junction had 7 bases not matched to a gene; V was cut back by 4 bases and J by 5 bases. The CDR3 here is CASSWTGGRGETQYF. The DNA for the CDR3 is TGTGCCAGCAGTTGGACAGGGGGTAGAGGGGAGACCCAGTACTTC.

This clonotype has more than one count but fewer than ten. The rearrangement joins TRBV28 to TRBJ1-1; TRBD1 might be the D (6 bases). Germline V gene sequence: CDR1 MDHEN, CDR2 SYDVKM. Deletions cut 3 bases from V and 1 base from J, with 15 bases between. This CDR3 contains 16 residues. CDR3 coding DNA: TGTGCCAGCAGTTTGGGCCAAACAGGGTGGAACACTGAAGCTTTCTTT. Translation: CASSLGQTGWNTEAFF.

This clonotype was counted between two and nine times. The J gene is TRBJ2-3, the V gene TRBV20-1; 8 bases match TRBD2. This CDR3 contains 14 residues. V lost 5 bases to trimming and J lost 5 bases; unmatched junction nucleotides: 9. Germline V gene lookup returns CDR1 DFQATT and CDR2 SNEGSKA (reference sequence). CDR3 protein: CSAGTRGPQDTQYF. CDR3 bases: TGCAGTGCTGGGACTAGAGGACCCCAAGATACGCAGTATTTT.

This clonotype has at least ten counts. V is TRBV20-1 and J is TRBJ2-3; D ambiguous. V gave up 6 bases and J gave up 4 bases, with 14 bases separating them. The CDR3 runs to 13 residues. Per germline, CDR1 DFQATT and CDR2 SNEGSKA (reference sequence). CDR3 protein: CSAKGFVADTQYF. As DNA, the CDR3 is TGCAGTGCCAAGGGTTTCGTGGCAGATACGCAGTATTTT.